The present T cell receptor beta chain was sequenced within a study of blood T cell repertoires in COVID-19. Across the whole study: In each case, the material was cDNA or gDNA derived from T cells, B-cell-depleted T cells, or PBMCs.

After removal of 3 bases from V and 7 bases from J, the junction contained 8 bases not matched to a gene. Germline lookup yields CDR1 MRHNA and CDR2 SNTAGT. There are 15 residues in the CDR3. Original data processing: Reference gene primers were amplified, and this amplification served to estimate nucleated cell counts. The data were produced by immunoSEQ multiplex PCR, yet TCRdb's version contains in-frame clones alone and is incomplete. V and J calls and clone size are given by that table; D and trimming were obtained from the DNA. The sample consists of roughly 200,000 clones, roughly three quarters of them appearing once.

The receptor was isolated from a woman in her fifties or sixties with active or convalescent COVID-19. The gene calls are TRBV6-4 and TRBJ2-1, with TRBD2 matching 8 bases. Sample: peripheral blood. The CDR3 is CASSETAGEGNEQFF. CDR3 bases: TGTGCCAGCAGTGAAACAGCGGGAGAAGGTAATGAGCAGTTCTTC.